This T cell receptor beta chain was observed in a study of blood T cell repertoires in COVID-19. This CDR3 is 15 amino acids long. Germline CDR1 and CDR2: SGHVS and FQNEAQ. Trimming stripped 5 bases from V and 7 bases from J, with 21 bases between. Sequenced by immunoSEQ multiplex PCR; TCRdb stores in-frame clones only, minus some. The sample has some 56,000 clones; less than 85% are singletons. Specimen: peripheral blood. The V gene is TRBV7-8, the J gene TRBJ2-7, with D perhaps matching TRBD1 (8 bases). This TCR was recovered from a woman aged 50 to 65 with active or convalescent COVID-19. CDR3 in DNA: TGTGCCAGCAGCAAGACAGGGGAGGGCTTGTGGGAGCAGTACTTC. It translates to CASSKTGEGLWEQYF.